Described below is a single T cell receptor (beta chain) sequence and its context. Its antigen is not identified. These data originate in a study of cytomegalovirus exposure and HLA in healthy donors. Whole-study results and caveats: Subsequent analysis found a tendency for first-cohort TCR clusters to co-occur within the 120 validation repertoires.

The CDR3 has 14 amino acids. Germline trimming cut 8 bases from V and 4 bases from J; bases unmatched to any gene: 7. Germline lookup yields CDR1 MNHEY and CDR2 SVGAGI. Clones were read by immunoSEQ multiplex PCR, and TCRdb kept only the in-frame ones, dropping some. Here the sample spans fewer than 350,000 clones, approximately 90% being singletons. V usage is TRBV6-5 and J usage is TRBJ1-3, with TRBD1 identical over 8 bases. This receptor was identified in a woman younger than 30 in good health and CMV-seronegative. The sequencing sample was made of PBMCs. The CDR3 coding sequence is TGTGCCAGCTACCCTTCAGGGGGCGGAAACACCATATATTTT. This sequence encodes CASYPSGGGNTIYF.